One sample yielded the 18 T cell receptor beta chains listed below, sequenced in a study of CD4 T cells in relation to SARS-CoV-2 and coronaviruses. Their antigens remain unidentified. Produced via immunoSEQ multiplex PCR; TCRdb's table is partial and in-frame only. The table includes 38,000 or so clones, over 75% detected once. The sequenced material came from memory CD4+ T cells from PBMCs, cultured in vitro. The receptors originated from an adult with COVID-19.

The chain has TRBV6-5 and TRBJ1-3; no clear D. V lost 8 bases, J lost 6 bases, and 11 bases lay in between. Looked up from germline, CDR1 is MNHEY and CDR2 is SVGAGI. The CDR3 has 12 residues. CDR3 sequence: CASRGRENTIYF. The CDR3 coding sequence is TGTGCCAGCCGGGGAAGGGAAAACACCATATATTTT.

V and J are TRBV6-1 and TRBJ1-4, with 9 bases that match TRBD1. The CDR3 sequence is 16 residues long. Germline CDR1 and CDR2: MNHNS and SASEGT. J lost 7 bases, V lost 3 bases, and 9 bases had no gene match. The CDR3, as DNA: TGTGCCAGCAGTGAGGGGACCGGGACAGGGCGTGAAAAACTGTTTTTT. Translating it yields CASSEGTGTGREKLFF.

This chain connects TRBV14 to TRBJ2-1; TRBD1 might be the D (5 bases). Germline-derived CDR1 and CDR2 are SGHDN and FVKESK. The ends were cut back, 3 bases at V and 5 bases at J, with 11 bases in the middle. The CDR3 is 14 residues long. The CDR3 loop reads CASSHLDKHNEQFF. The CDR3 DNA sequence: TGTGCCAGCAGCCACTTGGACAAGCACAATGAGCAGTTCTTC.

The CDR3 nucleotides read TGTGCCAGCAGTTTCTTCGGCACAGATACGCAGTATTTT. Its translation: CASSFFGTDTQYF. The V and J genes are TRBV12-3 or TRBV12-4 and TRBJ2-3, with D hard to call. The CDR3 has 13 residues. V lost 3 bases, J lost 1 base, and 5 bases lay in between.

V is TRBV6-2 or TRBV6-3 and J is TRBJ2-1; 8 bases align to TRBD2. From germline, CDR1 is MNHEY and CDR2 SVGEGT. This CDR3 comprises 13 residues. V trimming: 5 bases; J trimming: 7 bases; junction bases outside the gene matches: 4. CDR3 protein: CASSSGSKNEQFF. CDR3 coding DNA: TGTGCCAGCAGTAGCGGGAGCAAGAATGAGCAGTTCTTC.

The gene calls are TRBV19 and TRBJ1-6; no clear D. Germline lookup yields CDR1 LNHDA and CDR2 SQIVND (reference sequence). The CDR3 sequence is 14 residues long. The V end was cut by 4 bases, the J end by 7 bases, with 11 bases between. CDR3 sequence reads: CASSKQWLNSPLHF. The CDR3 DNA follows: TGTGCCAGTAGTAAACAGTGGCTAAATTCACCCCTCCACTTT.

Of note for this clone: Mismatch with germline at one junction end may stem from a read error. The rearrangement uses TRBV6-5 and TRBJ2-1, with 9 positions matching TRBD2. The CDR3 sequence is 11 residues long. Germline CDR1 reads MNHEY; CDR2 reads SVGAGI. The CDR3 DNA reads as TGTGCCAGCAGACCAAGCGGGAGGCTCCTCTTC. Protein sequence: CASRPSGRLLF.

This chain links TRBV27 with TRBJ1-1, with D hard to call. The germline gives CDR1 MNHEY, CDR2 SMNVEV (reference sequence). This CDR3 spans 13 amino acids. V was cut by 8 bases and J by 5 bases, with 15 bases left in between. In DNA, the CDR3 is TGTGCCAGCTGGTCGTGGTCGGGTACTGAAGCTTTCTTT. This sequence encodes CASWSWSGTEAFF.

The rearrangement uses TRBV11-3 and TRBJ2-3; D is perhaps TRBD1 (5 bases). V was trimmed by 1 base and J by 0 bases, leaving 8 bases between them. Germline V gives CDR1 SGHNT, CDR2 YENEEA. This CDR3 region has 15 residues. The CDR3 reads CASSLGQQSTDTQYF. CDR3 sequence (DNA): TGTGCCAGCAGCTTAGGACAGCAGAGCACAGATACGCAGTATTTT. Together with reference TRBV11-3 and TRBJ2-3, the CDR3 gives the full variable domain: EAGVVQSPRYKIIEKKQPVAFWCNPISGHNTLYWYLQNLGQGPELLIRYENEEAVDDSQLPKDRFSAERLKGVDSTLKIQPAELGDSAVYLCASSLGQQSTDTQYFGPGTRLTVL.

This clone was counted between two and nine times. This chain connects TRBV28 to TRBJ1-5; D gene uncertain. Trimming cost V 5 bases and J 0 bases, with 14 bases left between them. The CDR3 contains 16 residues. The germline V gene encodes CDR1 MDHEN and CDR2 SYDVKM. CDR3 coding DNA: TGTGCCAGCAGTCCCGCCTCTGGCTATAGCAATCAGCCCCAGCATTTT. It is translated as CASSPASGYSNQPQHF.

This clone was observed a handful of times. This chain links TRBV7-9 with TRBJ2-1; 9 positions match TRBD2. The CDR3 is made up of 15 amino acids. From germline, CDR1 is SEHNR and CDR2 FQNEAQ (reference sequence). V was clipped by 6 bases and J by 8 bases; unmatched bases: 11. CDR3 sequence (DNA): TGTGCCAGCAGGCAAGGACTAGCGTCCTTAGATGAGCAGTTCTTC. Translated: CASRQGLASLDEQFF.

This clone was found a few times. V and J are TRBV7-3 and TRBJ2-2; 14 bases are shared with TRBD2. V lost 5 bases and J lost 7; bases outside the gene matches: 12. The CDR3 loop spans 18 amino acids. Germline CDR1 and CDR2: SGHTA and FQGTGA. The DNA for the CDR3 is TGTGCCAGCAGCCCCGGGGGGACTAGCGGGAGCGAGGGCGGGGAGCTGTTTTTT. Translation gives CASSPGGTSGSEGGELFF.

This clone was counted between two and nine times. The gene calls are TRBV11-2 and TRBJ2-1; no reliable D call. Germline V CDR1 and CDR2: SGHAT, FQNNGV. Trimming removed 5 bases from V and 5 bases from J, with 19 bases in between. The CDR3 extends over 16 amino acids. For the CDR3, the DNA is TGTGCCAGCAGCCGAAGTATCACTACGTACGACAATGAGCAGTTCTTC. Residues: CASSRSITTYDNEQFF.

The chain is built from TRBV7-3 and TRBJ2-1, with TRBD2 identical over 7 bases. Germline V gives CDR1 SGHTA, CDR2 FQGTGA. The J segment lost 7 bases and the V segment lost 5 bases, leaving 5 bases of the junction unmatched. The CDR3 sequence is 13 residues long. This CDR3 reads CASSPLGGNEQFF. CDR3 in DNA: TGTGCCAGCAGCCCGTTGGGGGGGAATGAGCAGTTCTTC.

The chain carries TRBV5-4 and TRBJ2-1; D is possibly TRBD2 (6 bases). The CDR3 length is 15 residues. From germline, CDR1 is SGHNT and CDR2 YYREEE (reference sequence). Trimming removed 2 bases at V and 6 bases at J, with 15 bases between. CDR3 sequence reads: CASSLLTLGGNEQFF. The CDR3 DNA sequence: TGTGCCAGCAGCTTACTCACCCTGGGGGGCAATGAGCAGTTCTTC.

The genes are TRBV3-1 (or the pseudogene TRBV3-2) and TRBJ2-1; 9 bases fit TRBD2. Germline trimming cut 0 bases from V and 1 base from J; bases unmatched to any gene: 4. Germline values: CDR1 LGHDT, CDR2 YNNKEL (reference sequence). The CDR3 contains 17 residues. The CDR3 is CASSQDSSGKSYNEQFF. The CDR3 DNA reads TGTGCCAGCAGCCAAGACTCTAGCGGGAAATCCTACAATGAGCAGTTCTTC.

CDR3 loop: CASSQATSGRAYYNEQFF. Written as DNA, the CDR3 is TGTGCCAGCAGCCAAGCGACTAGCGGGAGGGCCTACTACAATGAGCAGTTCTTC. The rearrangement links TRBV3-1 (or the pseudogene TRBV3-2) to TRBJ2-1; 14 nucleotides line up with TRBD2. The CDR3 runs to 18 residues. With V trimmed by 1 base and J by 3 bases, 5 bases remained unmatched. The germline gives CDR1 LGHDT, CDR2 YNNKEL (reference sequence).

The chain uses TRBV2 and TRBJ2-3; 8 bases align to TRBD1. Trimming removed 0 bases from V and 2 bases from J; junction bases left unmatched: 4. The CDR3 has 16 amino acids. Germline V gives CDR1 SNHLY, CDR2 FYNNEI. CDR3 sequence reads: CASSEARDRFTDTQYF. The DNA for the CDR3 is TGTGCCAGCAGTGAAGCTAGGGACAGGTTCACAGATACGCAGTATTTT.